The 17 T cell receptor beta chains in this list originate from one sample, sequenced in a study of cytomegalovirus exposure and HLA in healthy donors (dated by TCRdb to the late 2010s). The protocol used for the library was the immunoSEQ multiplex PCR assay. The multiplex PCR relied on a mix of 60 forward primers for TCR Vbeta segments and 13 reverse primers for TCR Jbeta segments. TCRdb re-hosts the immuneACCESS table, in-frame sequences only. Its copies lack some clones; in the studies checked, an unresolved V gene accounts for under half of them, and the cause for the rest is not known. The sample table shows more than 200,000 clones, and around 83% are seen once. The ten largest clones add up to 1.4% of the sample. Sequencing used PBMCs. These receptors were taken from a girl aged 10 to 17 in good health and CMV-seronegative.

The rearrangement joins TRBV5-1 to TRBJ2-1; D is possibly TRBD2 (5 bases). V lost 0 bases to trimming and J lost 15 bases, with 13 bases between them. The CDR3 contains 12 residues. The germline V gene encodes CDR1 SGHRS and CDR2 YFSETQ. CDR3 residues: CASSLVGPSLFF. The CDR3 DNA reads TGCGCCAGCAGCTTGGTCGGGCCTAGCCTGTTCTTC.

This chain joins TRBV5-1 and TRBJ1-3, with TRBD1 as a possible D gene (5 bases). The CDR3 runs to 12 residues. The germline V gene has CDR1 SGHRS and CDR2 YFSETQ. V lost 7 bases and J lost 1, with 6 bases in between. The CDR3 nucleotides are TGCGCCAGCGGGGGGTCTGGAAACACCATATATTTT. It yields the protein CASGGSGNTIYF.

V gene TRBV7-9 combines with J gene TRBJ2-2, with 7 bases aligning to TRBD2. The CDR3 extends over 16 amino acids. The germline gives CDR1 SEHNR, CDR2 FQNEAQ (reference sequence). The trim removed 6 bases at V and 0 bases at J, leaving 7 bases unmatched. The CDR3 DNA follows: TGTGCCAGCAGACCTCCGGGACTAACGAACACCGGGGAGCTGTTTTTT. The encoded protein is CASRPPGLTNTGELFF.

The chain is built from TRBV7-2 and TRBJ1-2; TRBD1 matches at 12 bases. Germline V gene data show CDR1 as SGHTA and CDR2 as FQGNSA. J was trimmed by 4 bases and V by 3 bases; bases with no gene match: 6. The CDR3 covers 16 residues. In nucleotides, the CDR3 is TGTGCCAGCAGCTTTCTGGGACAGGGGGCAAGCTATGGCTACACCTTC. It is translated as CASSFLGQGASYGYTF.

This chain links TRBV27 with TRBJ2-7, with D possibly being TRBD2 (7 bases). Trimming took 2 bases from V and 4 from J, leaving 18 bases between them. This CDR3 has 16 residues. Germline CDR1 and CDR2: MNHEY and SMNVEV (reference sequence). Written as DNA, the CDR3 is TGTGCCAGCAGTTTAGAGTCTCGGGGGGCTGGGTACGAGCAGTACTTC. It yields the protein CASSLESRGAGYEQYF.

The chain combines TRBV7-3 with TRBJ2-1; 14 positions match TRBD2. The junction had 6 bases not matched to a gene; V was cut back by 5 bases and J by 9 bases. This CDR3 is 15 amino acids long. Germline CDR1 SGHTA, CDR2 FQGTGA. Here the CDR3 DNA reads TGTGCCAGCAGCCTGACTAGCGGGAGGGTCAGTGAGCAGTTCTTC. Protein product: CASSLTSGRVSEQFF.

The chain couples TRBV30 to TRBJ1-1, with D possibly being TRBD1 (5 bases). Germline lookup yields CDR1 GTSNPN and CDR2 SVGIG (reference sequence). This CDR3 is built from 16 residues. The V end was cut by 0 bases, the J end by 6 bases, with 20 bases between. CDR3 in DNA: TGTGCCTGGAGTGTGTCCCCCGGGGGAGAATGGGCTGAAGCTTTCTTT. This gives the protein CAWSVSPGGEWAEAFF.

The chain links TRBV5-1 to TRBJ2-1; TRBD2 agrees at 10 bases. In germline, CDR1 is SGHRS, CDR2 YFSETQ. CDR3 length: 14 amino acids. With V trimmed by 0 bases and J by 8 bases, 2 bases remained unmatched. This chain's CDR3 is CASSLALAGDEQFF. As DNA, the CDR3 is TGCGCCAGCAGCTTGGCCCTAGCGGGGGATGAGCAGTTCTTC.

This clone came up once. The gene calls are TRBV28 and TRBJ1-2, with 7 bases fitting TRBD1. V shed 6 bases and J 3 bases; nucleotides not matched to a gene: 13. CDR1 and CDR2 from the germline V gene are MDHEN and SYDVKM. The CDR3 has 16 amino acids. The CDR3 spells CASSPGGLGSYYGYTF. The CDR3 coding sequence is TGTGCCAGCAGCCCAGGGGGTCTAGGGAGTTACTATGGCTACACCTTC.

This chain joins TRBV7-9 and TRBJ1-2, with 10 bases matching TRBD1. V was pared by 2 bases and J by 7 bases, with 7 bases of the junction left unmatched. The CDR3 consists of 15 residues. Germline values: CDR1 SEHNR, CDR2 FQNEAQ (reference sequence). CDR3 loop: CASSLQSTGGSGYTF. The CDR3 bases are TGTGCCAGCAGCTTACAATCGACAGGGGGCAGTGGCTACACCTTC.

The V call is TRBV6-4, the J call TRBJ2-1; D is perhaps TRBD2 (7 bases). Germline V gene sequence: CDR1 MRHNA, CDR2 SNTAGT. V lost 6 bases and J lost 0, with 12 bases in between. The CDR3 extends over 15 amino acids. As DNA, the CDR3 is TGTGCCAGCAGGGAGGGGGGGAGCTCCTACAATGAGCAGTTCTTC. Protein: CASREGGSSYNEQFF.

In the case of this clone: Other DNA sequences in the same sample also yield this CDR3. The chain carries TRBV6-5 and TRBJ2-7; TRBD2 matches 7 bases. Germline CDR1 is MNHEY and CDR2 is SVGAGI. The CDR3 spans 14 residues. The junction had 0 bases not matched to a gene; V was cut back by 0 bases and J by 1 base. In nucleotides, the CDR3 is TGTGCCAGCAGTTACTCGGGGGGGTCCTACGAGCAGTACTTC. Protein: CASSYSGGSYEQYF.

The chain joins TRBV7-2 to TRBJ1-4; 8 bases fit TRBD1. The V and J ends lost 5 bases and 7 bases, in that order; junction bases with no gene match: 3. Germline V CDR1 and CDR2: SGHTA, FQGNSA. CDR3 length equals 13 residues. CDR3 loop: CASSTGTGEKLFF. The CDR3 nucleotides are TGTGCCAGCAGCACGGGGACAGGTGAAAAACTGTTTTTT.

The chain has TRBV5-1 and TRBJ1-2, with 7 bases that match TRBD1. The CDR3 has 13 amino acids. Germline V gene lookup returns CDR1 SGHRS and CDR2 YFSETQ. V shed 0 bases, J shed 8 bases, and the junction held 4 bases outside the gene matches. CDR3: CASSLEGAWGYTF. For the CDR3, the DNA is TGCGCCAGCAGCTTGGAGGGGGCCTGGGGCTACACCTTC.

DNA of the CDR3: TGCGCCAGCAGCCAAGGAGGGACAGGGGGCATCTACGAGCAGTACTTC. This encodes CASSQGGTGGIYEQYF. The chain joins TRBV4-3 to TRBJ2-7, with TRBD1 identical over 12 bases. This CDR3 comprises 16 residues. Germline V gene data show CDR1 as LGHNA and CDR2 as YSLEER. Losses at the gene ends were 1 base for V and 3 bases for J; bases not matched to a gene: 4.

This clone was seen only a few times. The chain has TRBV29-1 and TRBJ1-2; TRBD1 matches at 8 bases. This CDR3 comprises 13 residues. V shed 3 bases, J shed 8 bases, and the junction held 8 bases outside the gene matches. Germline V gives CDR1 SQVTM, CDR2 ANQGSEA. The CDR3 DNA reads TGCAGCGTTGATCAAGCAGGGGGCCTAGGCTACACCTTC. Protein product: CSVDQAGGLGYTF.

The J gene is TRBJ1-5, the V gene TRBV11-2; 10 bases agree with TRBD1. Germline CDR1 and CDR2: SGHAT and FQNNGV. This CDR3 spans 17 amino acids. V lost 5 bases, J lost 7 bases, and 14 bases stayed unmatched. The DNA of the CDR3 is TGTGCCAGCAGCCTCAACACTGTGGACAGGGGGAACCAGCCCCAGCATTTT. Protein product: CASSLNTVDRGNQPQHF.